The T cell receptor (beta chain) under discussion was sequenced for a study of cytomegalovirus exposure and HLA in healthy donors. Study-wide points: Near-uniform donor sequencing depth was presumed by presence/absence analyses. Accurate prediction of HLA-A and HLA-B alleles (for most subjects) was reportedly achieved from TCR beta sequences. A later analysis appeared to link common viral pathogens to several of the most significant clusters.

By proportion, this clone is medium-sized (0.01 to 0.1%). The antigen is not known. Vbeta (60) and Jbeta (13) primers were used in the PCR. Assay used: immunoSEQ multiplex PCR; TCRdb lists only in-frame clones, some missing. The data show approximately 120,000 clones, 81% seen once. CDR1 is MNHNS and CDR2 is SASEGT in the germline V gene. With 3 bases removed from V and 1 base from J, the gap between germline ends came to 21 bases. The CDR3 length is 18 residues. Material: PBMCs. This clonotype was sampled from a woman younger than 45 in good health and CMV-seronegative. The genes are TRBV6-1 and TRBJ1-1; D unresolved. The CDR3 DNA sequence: TGTGCCAGCAGTGAGAGGGCGTCGTTATTTGGGGAGAACACTGAAGCTTTCTTT. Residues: CASSERASLFGENTEAFF.